This TCR beta chain was identified during a study of blood T cell repertoires in COVID-19. The CDR3 sequence is 14 residues long. Germline V gene sequence: CDR1 ENHRY, CDR2 SYGVKD. Between the trimmed V and J ends, which lost 7 bases and 3 bases, there was a span of 15 bases. Residents of about two dozen US areas, aged about 18 to 95 years, made up the participants. Libraries were prepared by immunoSEQ multiplex PCR; TCRdb keeps only in-frame clonotypes and omits some of them. The table records 310,000 or so clones, about 85% of them present only once. The specimen sequenced was PBMCs or T cells enriched from blood (not recorded which). This sequence was found in a woman aged 25 to 39 who had recovered from COVID-19. This chain links TRBV10-3 with TRBJ1-1; D ambiguous. The chain's CDR3 is CAITLTPKDTEAFF. The CDR3 nucleotides read TGTGCCATCACCCTGACTCCCAAGGACACTGAAGCTTTCTTT.